These T cell receptor beta chains were read from a single sample in a study of cytomegalovirus exposure and HLA in healthy donors. The assay was immunoSEQ multiplex PCR, and TCRdb's table has in-frame clones only and misses some. The sample includes about 150,000 clones, over 60% of them seen just once. Sequencing was carried out using PBMCs. The source is a woman between 25 and 40 years old in good health and CMV-seronegative. Both conserved end residues are part of each CDR3. A D gene is named only where the DNA matches it firmly. Not every row has a clone size; where given, it reads once, few, many or a size class.

clone size	D gene	V gene	J gene	CDR3 DNA	CDR3 protein
NA	NA	TRBV28	TRBJ1-5	TGTGCCAGCAGTCAAACTTCAGGGGCGGCTCAGCCCCAGCATTTT	CASSQTSGAAQPQHF
NA	NA	TRBV6-5	TRBJ1-2	TGTGCCAGCACCTATCTAGGGGACTCTAACTATGGCTACACCTTC	CASTYLGDSNYGYTF
NA	NA	TRBV5-5	TRBJ2-7	TGTGCCAGCAGCGATTCGACAGCTCTCTACGAGCAGTACTTC	CASSDSTALYEQYF
NA	NA	TRBV6-6	TRBJ1-1	TGTGCCAGCAGTTACGGAACAGGGACGGGCACTGAAGCTTTCTTT	CASSYGTGTGTEAFF
NA	TRBD1	TRBV5-4	TRBJ2-1	TGTGCCAGCAGTAACAGGGGGCCCTACAATGAGCAGTTCTTC	CASSNRGPYNEQFF
NA	TRBD2	TRBV6-4	TRBJ2-1	TGTGCCAGCAGTGACTCAGCGGGGGGCTACAATGAGCAGTTCTTC	CASSDSAGGYNEQFF
once	NA	TRBV19	TRBJ2-2	TGTGCCAGTAGAGGGGTAGGGACTGCCAACACCGGGGAGCTGTTTTTT	CASRGVGTANTGELFF
NA	TRBD1	TRBV2	TRBJ1-6	TGTGCCAGCAGTGGACAGGGAACAGATTCACCCCTCCACTTT	CASSGQGTDSPLHF
NA	NA	TRBV11-2	TRBJ1-2	TGTGCCAGCAGCTCGCTCCCCTCCTACGCTGGCTACACCTTC	CASSSLPSYAGYTF
few	NA	TRBV6-1	TRBJ1-1	TGTGCCAGCAGTGATCGGACAGAGAACACTGAAGCTTTCTTT	CASSDRTENTEAFF
NA	NA	TRBV9	TRBJ1-2	TGTGCCAGCAGCGTAGAGAGACCCGGGACAAGGGATTATAACTATGGCTACACCTTC	CASSVERPGTRDYNYGYTF
NA	TRBD2	TRBV5-4	TRBJ2-1	TGTGCCAGCAGCCCCGGGACTAGTTTTCGGTATGAGCAGTTCTTC	CASSPGTSFRYEQFF
NA	NA	TRBV29-1	TRBJ2-7	TGCAGCGTTGGTCTTTGGGGGCGAAAATACGAGCAGTACTTC	CSVGLWGRKYEQYF
NA	TRBD1	TRBV10-3	TRBJ2-1	TGTGCCATCAGTGAGGACAGGGGGCAAAGCAATGAGCAGTTCTTC	CAISEDRGQSNEQFF
NA	NA	TRBV20-1	TRBJ2-1	TGCAGTGCTCACCGGTTGAATGAGCAGTTCTTC	CSAHRLNEQFF
NA	NA	TRBV4-1	TRBJ1-2	TGCGCCAGCAGCCAAGATCCCTCCTATGGCTACACCTTC	CASSQDPSYGYTF
NA	NA	TRBV29-1	TRBJ1-1	TGCAGCGTGCCGGGGGGCGGGGGATCTAATATGAACACTGAAGCTTTCTTT	CSVPGGGGSNMNTEAFF
NA	TRBD2	TRBV6-4	TRBJ2-3	TGTGCCAGCAGCCTAGCGGGGGGGACAGATACGCAGTATTTT	CASSLAGGTDTQYF
once	TRBD2	TRBV6-4	TRBJ2-7	TGTGCCAGCATTGGGGCGGGGGGAAGGGACGAGCAGTACTTC	CASIGAGGRDEQYF
once	NA	TRBV6-1	TRBJ1-4	TGTGCCTGCGCCAGGGCTAATGAAAAACTGTTTTTT	CACARANEKLFF
NA	TRBD1	TRBV15	TRBJ2-3	TGTGCCACCAGCAGAGATCAGGGGGCGAGGACAGATACGCAGTATTTT	CATSRDQGARTDTQYF
NA	NA	TRBV5-5	TRBJ1-3	TGTGCCAGCAGCTTGGTGGGGGGGCTAACTGGAAACACCATATATTTT	CASSLVGGLTGNTIYF
NA	NA	TRBV11-3	TRBJ2-2	TGTGCCAGCAGCTTTGAAGGGGCGAACACCGGGGAGCTGTTTTTT	CASSFEGANTGELFF
NA	NA	TRBV6-1	TRBJ1-4	TGTGCCAGCAGTGAAGGGGGTGGCCAGGGAGAAAAACTGTTTTTT	CASSEGGGQGEKLFF
NA	NA	TRBV6-6	TRBJ1-3	TGTGCCAGCAGTTACTCGGAGAACTCTGGAAACACCATATATTTT	CASSYSENSGNTIYF
NA	NA	TRBV2	TRBJ2-1	TGTGCCAGCAGTGCAGGAGGGTGGAATGAGCAGTTCTTC	CASSAGGWNEQFF
NA	NA	TRBV7-2	TRBJ2-1	TGTGCCAGCAGCTCAACAACATGGAATGAGCAGTTCTTC	CASSSTTWNEQFF
NA	TRBD1	TRBV6-6	TRBJ1-2	TGTGCCAGCAGTAAACAAATTCGACAGGGTACGGGCTACACCTTC	CASSKQIRQGTGYTF
NA	TRBD2	TRBV6-4	TRBJ2-3	TGTGCCAGCAGCCCACTAGCGGGAGGCACAGATACGCAGTATTTT	CASSPLAGGTDTQYF
NA	TRBD1	TRBV27	TRBJ1-1	TGTGCCAGCAGCGGACAGGGCGGCACTGAAGCTTTCTTT	CASSGQGGTEAFF
once	NA	TRBV6-6	TRBJ1-2	TGTGCCAGGCAAGGGGGGGAGGGCTACACCTTC	CARQGGEGYTF
NA	TRBD1	TRBV5-5	TRBJ1-1	TGTGCCAGCAGCTTTAGGGACAGGGGCACTGAAGCTTTCTTT	CASSFRDRGTEAFF
NA	NA	TRBV7-9	TRBJ1-3	TGTGCCAGCAGCCCCAGGGGAGACGGAAACACCATATATTTT	CASSPRGDGNTIYF
once	NA	TRBV9	TRBJ2-7	TGTGCCAGCAGCGTAGGTTCAGTCTCCTACGAGCAGTACTTC	CASSVGSVSYEQYF
NA	NA	TRBV6-5	TRBJ1-1	TGTGCCAGCAAGGAAGGACAGACGAACACTGAAGCTTTCTTT	CASKEGQTNTEAFF
NA	NA	TRBV2	TRBJ1-6	TGTGCCAGCAGTCAGGGTGGTTCACCCCTCCACTTT	CASSQGGSPLHF
few	TRBD1	TRBV7-8	TRBJ1-1	TGTGCCAGCAGCTCGTTCCGGGGACAGGGCCGTTCGAACACTGAAGCTTTCTTT	CASSSFRGQGRSNTEAFF
NA	TRBD1	TRBV6-5	TRBJ1-2	TGTGCCAGCAGACCCCTGGGACAGCCTAACTATGGCTACACCTTC	CASRPLGQPNYGYTF
few	TRBD2	TRBV7-3	TRBJ2-1	TGTGCCAGCAGCCCCAATAGCGGGGGAGCATACAATGAGCAGTTCTTC	CASSPNSGGAYNEQFF
NA	NA	TRBV5-1	TRBJ1-2	TGCGCCAGCAGCTGGTGGAGGAGCTTTGGCTACACCTTC	CASSWWRSFGYTF
NA	TRBD1	TRBV18	TRBJ2-7	TGTGCCAGCTCACCTCCGGGACAGGGGGCTTACGAGCAGTACTTC	CASSPPGQGAYEQYF
NA	NA	TRBV15	TRBJ2-1	TGTGCCACCAGCCTGGGGGGGGCGACTACCACCCTCTCCTACAATGAGCAGTTCTTC	CATSLGGATTTLSYNEQFF
NA	NA	TRBV2	TRBJ1-1	TGTGCCAGCAGAGGACAGTCTTCTGAAGCTTTCTTT	CASRGQSSEAFF
NA	TRBD2	TRBV30	TRBJ2-6	TGTGCCTGGACCCCAGGGAGGGTGGCAGGGGCCAACGTCCTGACTTTC	CAWTPGRVAGANVLTF
NA	NA	TRBV6-1	TRBJ2-1	TGTGCCAGCAGTGAAGCCTCGCCGAGGGCCTACAATGAGCAGTTCTTC	CASSEASPRAYNEQFF
NA	NA	TRBV5-6	TRBJ1-6	TGTGCCAGCAGCTTGGCCGGTGATTCACCCCTCCACTTT	CASSLAGDSPLHF